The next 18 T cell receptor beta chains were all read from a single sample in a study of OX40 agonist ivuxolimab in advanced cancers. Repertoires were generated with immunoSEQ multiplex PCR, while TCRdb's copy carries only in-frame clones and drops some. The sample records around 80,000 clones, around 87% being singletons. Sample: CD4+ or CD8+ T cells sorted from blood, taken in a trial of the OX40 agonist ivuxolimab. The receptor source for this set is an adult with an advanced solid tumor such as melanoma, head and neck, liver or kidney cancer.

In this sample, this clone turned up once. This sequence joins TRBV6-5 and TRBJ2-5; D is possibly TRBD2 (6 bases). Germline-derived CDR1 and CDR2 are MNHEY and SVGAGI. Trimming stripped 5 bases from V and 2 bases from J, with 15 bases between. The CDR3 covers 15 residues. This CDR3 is CASSRYAGIQETQYF. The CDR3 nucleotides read TGTGCCAGCAGTAGGTATGCGGGGATACAAGAGACCCAGTACTTC.

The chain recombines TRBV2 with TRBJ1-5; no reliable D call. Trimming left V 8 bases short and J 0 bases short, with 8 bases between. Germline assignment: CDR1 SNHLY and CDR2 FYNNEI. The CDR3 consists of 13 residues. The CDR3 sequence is CASSSYSNQPQHF. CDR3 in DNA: TGTGCCAGCTCCTCATATAGCAATCAGCCCCAGCATTTT.

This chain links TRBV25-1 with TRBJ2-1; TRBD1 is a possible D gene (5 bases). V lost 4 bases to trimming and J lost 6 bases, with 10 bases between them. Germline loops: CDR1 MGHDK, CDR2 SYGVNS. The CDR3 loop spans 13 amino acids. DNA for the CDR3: TGTGCCAGCAGTGTAGGCAGGGTCAATGAGCAGTTCTTC. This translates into CASSVGRVNEQFF.

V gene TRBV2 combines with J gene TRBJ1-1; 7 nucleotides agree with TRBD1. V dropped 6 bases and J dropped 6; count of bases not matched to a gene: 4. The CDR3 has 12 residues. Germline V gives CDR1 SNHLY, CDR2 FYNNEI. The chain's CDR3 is CASRGDSSEAFF. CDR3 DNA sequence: TGTGCCAGCAGGGGGGACAGTTCTGAAGCTTTCTTT.

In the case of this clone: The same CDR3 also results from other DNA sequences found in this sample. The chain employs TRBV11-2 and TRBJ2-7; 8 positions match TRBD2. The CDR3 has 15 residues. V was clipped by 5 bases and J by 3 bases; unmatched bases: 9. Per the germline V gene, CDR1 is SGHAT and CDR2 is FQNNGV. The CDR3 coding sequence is TGTGCCAGCAGCCCCGGGGGGGGCGGGTACTACGAGCAGTACTTC. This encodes CASSPGGGGYYEQYF.

Here the CDR3 DNA reads TGTGCCAGCAGGACAGGGGGCTCGTATGGCTACACCTTC. This encodes CASRTGGSYGYTF. The J gene is TRBJ1-2, the V gene TRBV28, with 10 bases lining up with TRBD1. CDR3 length: 13 residues. Germline V gene lookup returns CDR1 MDHEN and CDR2 SYDVKM. With V trimmed by 6 bases and J by 5 bases, 3 bases remained unmatched.

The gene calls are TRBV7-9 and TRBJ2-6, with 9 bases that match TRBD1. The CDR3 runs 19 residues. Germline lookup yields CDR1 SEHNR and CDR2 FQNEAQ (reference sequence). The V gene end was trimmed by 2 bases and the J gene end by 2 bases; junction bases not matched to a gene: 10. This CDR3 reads CASSLSRTRDRAGANVLTF. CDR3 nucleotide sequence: TGTGCCAGCAGCTTATCCCGAACCCGGGACAGGGCTGGGGCCAACGTCCTGACTTTC.

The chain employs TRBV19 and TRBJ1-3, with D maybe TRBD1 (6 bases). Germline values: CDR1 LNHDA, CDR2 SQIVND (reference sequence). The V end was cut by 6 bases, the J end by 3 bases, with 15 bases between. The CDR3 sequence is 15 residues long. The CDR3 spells CASRLGTFGGNTIYF. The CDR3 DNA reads TGTGCCAGTAGACTCGGGACATTTGGTGGAAACACCATATATTTT. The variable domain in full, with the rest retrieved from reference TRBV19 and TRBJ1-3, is DGGITQSPKYLFRKEGQNVTLSCEQNLNHDAMYWYRQDPGQGLRLIYYSQIVNDFQKGDIAEGYSVSREKKESFPLTVTSAQKNPTAFYLCASRLGTFGGNTIYFGEGSWLTVV.

Here the CDR3 DNA reads TGCGCCAGCAGCCCCCCTAATGGACAGACTAGCACAGATACGCAGTATTTT. It translates to CASSPPNGQTSTDTQYF. The genes are TRBV4-1 and TRBJ2-3; D is possibly TRBD1 (6 bases). The germline CDR1 and CDR2 sequences are MGHRA and YSYEKL. The V and J ends lost 4 bases and 0 bases respectively, with 17 bases between them. This CDR3 comprises 17 residues.

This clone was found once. The CDR3 reads CASSATTLYEQYV. CDR3 coding DNA: TGTGCCAGCAGCGCTACGACTCTCTACGAGCAGTACGTC. The chain couples TRBV2 to TRBJ2-7; D remains unclear. Germline V gene lookup returns CDR1 SNHLY and CDR2 FYNNEI. CDR3 length: 13 residues. V lost 6 bases and J lost 3, with 12 bases in between.

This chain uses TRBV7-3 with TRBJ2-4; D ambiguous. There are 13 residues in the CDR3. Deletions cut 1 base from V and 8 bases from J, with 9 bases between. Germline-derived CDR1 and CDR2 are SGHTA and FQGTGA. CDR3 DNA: TGTGCCAGCAGCTTAAGTTCGCTGGACATTCAGTACTTC. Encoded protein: CASSLSSLDIQYF.

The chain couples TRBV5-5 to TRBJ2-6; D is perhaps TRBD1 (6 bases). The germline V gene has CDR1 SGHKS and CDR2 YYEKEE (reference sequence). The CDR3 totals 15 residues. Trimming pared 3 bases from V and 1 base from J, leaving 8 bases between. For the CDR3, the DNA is TGTGCCAGCAGCTCTCAGGGGTCTGGGGCCAACGTCCTGACTTTC. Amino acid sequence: CASSSQGSGANVLTF.

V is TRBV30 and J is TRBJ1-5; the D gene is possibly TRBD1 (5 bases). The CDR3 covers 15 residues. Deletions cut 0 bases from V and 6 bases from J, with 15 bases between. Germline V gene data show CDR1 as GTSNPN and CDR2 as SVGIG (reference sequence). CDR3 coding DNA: TGTGCCTGGAGTGTAAGCGGGGCAACGCGTCAGCCCCAGCATTTT. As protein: CAWSVSGATRQPQHF.

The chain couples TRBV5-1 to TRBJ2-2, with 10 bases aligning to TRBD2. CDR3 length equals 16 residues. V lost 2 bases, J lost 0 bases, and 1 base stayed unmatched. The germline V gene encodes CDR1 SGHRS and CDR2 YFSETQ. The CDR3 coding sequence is TGCGCCAGCAGCTTTAGCGGGGGGACGAACACCGGGGAGCTGTTTTTT. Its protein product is CASSFSGGTNTGELFF. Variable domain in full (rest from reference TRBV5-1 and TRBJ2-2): KAGVTQTPRYLIKTRGQQVTLSCSPISGHRSVSWYQQTPGQGLQFLFEYFSETQRNKGNFPGRFSGRQFSNSRSEMNVSTLELGDSALYLCASSFSGGTNTGELFFGEGSRLTVL.

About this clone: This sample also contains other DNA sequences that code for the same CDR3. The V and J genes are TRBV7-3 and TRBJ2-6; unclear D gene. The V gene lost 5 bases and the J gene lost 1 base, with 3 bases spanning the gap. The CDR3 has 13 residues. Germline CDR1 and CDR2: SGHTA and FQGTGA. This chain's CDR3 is CASSPSGANVLTF. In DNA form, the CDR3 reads TGTGCCAGCAGCCCATCTGGGGCCAACGTCCTGACTTTC.

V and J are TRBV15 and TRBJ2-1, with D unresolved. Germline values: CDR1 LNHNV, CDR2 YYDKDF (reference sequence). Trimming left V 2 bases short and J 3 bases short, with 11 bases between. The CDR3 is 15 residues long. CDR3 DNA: TGTGCCACCAGCAGACTCGGAAACAACTACAATGAGCAGTTCTTC. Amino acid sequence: CATSRLGNNYNEQFF.

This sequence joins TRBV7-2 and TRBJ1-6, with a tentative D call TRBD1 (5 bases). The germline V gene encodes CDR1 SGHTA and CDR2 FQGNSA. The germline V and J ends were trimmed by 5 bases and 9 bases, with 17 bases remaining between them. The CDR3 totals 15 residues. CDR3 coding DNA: TGTGCCAGCAGCGCCAGAGGGGTTGACGGTTCACCCCTCCACTTT. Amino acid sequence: CASSARGVDGSPLHF.

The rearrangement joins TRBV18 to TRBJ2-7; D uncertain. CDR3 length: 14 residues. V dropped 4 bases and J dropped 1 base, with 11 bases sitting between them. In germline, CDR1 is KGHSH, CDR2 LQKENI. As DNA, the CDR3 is TGTGCCAGCTCACAAGGGCGCATTTCCTACGAGCAGTACGTC. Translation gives CASSQGRISYEQYV.